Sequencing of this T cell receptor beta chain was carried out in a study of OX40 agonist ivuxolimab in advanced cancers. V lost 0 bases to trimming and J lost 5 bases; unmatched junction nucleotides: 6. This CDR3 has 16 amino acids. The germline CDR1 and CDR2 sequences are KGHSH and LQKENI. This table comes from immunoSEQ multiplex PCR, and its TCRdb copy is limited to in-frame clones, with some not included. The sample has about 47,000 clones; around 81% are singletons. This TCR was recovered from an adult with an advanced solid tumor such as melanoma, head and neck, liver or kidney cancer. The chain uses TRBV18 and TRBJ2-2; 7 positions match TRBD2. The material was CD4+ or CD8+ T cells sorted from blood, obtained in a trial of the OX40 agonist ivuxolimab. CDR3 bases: TGTGCCAGCTCACCACCAGCGGGGCCGGGGACCGGGGAGCTGTTTTTT. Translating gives CASSPPAGPGTGELFF. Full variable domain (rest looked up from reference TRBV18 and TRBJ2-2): NAGVMQNPRHLVRRRGQEARLRCSPMKGHSHVYWYRQLPEEGLKFMVYLQKENIIDESGMPKERFSAEFPKEGPSILRIQQVVRGDSAAYFCASSPPAGPGTGELFFGEGSRLTVL.